This TCR beta chain was profiled in a study of cytomegalovirus exposure and HLA in healthy donors. This clone was seen a single time. Its specificity is not known. The PCR made use of 60 Vbeta and 13 Jbeta primers. The assay was immunoSEQ multiplex PCR, and TCRdb's table has in-frame clones only and misses some. The table lists about 120,000 clones, 15% of them singletons. Broader study findings: A later analysis linked a missense DCLRE1C variant to TCR beta V- and J-gene trimming. In an earlier analysis, about 87% or about 30%: the productive usage of most TCR beta V segments. Later analysis identified around 15,000 TCR beta sequences associated with HLA alleles, using a false discovery rate threshold of 0.05.

Sampled while nominally healthy, donors likely had unrecorded immune exposures. The clonotype was recovered from a woman between 18 and 29 years old in good health and CMV-seronegative. Input material: PBMCs.

The CDR3, as DNA: TGTGCCAGCAGCCAAGTAGGGGGACCCTTGAACACTGAAGCTTTCTTT. It translates to CASSQVGGPLNTEAFF. This sequence joins TRBV4-2 and TRBJ1-1, with D perhaps TRBD1 (6 bases). This CDR3 comprises 16 residues. CDR1 is LGHNA and CDR2 is YNFKEQ in the germline V gene. Trimming left V 1 base short and J 0 bases short, with 12 bases between.